The 17 T cell receptor beta chains below all came from one sample that was sequenced in a study of PD-L1 blockade in urothelial cancer. Method: immunoSEQ multiplex PCR; TCRdb's copy keeps in-frame clones and lacks some. The data show approximately 100,000 clones, more than 80% seen once. The time point denotes: pretreatment peripheral blood. Sequenced material: PBMCs, taken around atezolizumab (anti-PD-L1) treatment. The receptors were sampled from a woman of 80 years or more with urothelial cancer.

V and J are TRBV5-4 and TRBJ2-1; 13 bases align to TRBD2. The CDR3 runs 16 residues. The ends lost 3 bases at V and 8 bases at J; junction bases unmatched: 8. In germline, CDR1 is SGHNT, CDR2 YYREEE (reference sequence). The CDR3 bases are TGTGCCAGCAGCTCCGGACTAGCGGGAGAGGTCGATGAGCAGTTCTTC. Its translation: CASSSGLAGEVDEQFF.

V and J are TRBV27 and TRBJ2-1; 13 bases are a match to TRBD2. J was trimmed by 7 bases and V by 8 bases; bases with no gene match: 11. Looked up from germline, CDR1 is MNHEY and CDR2 is SMNVEV (reference sequence). The CDR3 length is 16 residues. This CDR3 reads CASRRAGTSGTNEQFF. CDR3 nucleotide sequence: TGTGCCAGCCGCCGTGCCGGGACTAGCGGGACGAATGAGCAGTTCTTC.

The chain has TRBV7-9 and TRBJ1-1, with D unclear. This CDR3 comprises 13 residues. Deletions cut 0 bases from V and 7 bases from J, with 9 bases between. CDR1 SEHNR and CDR2 FQNEAQ come from the germline V gene (reference sequence). CDR3: CASSLAYGLEAFF. As DNA, the CDR3 is TGTGCCAGCAGCTTAGCGTACGGACTTGAAGCTTTCTTT.

Only one count was recorded for this clone. The rearrangement joins TRBV4-2 to TRBJ2-2; 7 nucleotides line up with TRBD2. This CDR3 has 17 amino acids. Trimming took 0 bases from V and 5 from J; bases not matched to a gene: 9. Germline CDR1 LGHNA, CDR2 YNFKEQ. The CDR3: CASSQDSGREKTGELFF. CDR3 DNA: TGTGCCAGCAGCCAAGATTCAGGGCGGGAGAAGACCGGGGAGCTGTTTTTT.

The genes are TRBV27 and TRBJ1-1; TRBD1 is a possible D gene (5 bases). V was shortened by 3 bases and J by 6 bases, with 14 bases between the two germline ends. CDR1 MNHEY and CDR2 SMNVEV come from the germline V gene (reference sequence). The CDR3 is made up of 14 amino acids. CDR3 coding DNA: TGTGCCAGCAGTTTCGGGCAGGGTGCGGCTGAAGCTTTCTTT. Translation gives CASSFGQGAAEAFF.

The V gene is TRBV5-1, the J gene TRBJ2-5, with TRBD1 matching 8 bases. The CDR3 length is 14 residues. Trimming removed 3 bases from V and 5 bases from J; junction bases left unmatched: 6. Looked up from germline, CDR1 is SGHRS and CDR2 is YFSETQ. In DNA form, the CDR3 reads TGCGCCAGCAGCTCGACAGGGGTCGGGGAGACCCAGTACTTC. Amino acids: CASSSTGVGETQYF.

The rearrangement uses TRBV6-5 and TRBJ2-7, with TRBD1 identical over 9 bases. V gave up 4 bases and J gave up 2 bases; unmatched junction bases: 9. This CDR3 region has 16 residues. Per the germline V gene, CDR1 is MNHEY and CDR2 is SVGAGI. CDR3 residues: CASSWDRAIFPYEQYF. Here the CDR3 DNA reads TGTGCCAGCAGTTGGGACAGGGCTATTTTCCCCTACGAGCAGTACTTC.

This clone was observed once. The J gene is TRBJ1-1, the V gene TRBV19, with TRBD1 matching over 8 bases. V gave up 6 bases and J gave up 1 base; unmatched junction bases: 7. CDR1 is LNHDA, CDR2 SQIVND, per germline (reference sequence). There are 15 residues in the CDR3. The CDR3 protein is CASRGTGRANTEAFF. CDR3 coding DNA: TGTGCCAGTAGGGGGACAGGACGGGCGAACACTGAAGCTTTCTTT.

The chain has TRBV7-8 and TRBJ2-7, with 9 nucleotides matching TRBD1. This CDR3 is 14 amino acids long. Germline loops: CDR1 SGHVS, CDR2 FQNEAQ. V shed 5 bases, J shed 5 bases, and the junction held 7 bases outside the gene matches. The CDR3 region is CASSPRDRAHEQYF. Here the CDR3 DNA reads TGTGCCAGCAGCCCCCGGGACAGGGCCCACGAGCAGTACTTC.

This clone came up once. V gene TRBV11-3 combines with J gene TRBJ1-1, with D possibly TRBD1 on 6 matching bases. The CDR3 is 16 amino acids. The germline CDR1 and CDR2 sequences are SGHNT and YENEEA. V was shortened by 5 bases and J by 1 base, with 17 bases between the two germline ends. The DNA for the CDR3 is TGTGCCAGCAGCCAACAGTCCGGACAGAGGAACACTGAAGCTTTCTTT. Amino acid sequence: CASSQQSGQRNTEAFF.

In its sample, this clone was seen once. The chain combines TRBV18 with TRBJ2-1, with D unclear. Per germline, CDR1 KGHSH and CDR2 LQKENI. The CDR3 spans 17 residues. V dropped 2 bases and J dropped 2 bases, with 16 bases sitting between them. The CDR3 region is CASSPMAHPSPYNEQFF. The CDR3 nucleotides are TGTGCCAGCTCACCAATGGCACACCCCTCCCCCTACAATGAGCAGTTCTTC.

The chain couples TRBV7-6 to TRBJ2-2; 12 bases align to TRBD1. After removal of 0 bases from V and 7 bases from J, the junction contained 3 bases not matched to a gene. There are 16 residues in the CDR3. The V gene's germline CDR1 is SGHVS and CDR2 FNYEAQ. The CDR3 loop reads CASSLAGQGASGELFF. Written as DNA, the CDR3 is TGTGCCAGCAGCTTAGCGGGACAGGGGGCAAGCGGGGAGCTGTTTTTT.

The J gene is TRBJ1-2, the V gene TRBV10-2; D unclear. This CDR3 is built from 12 residues. Trimming removed 4 bases from V and 8 bases from J, with 11 bases in between. CDR1 is WSHSY and CDR2 is SAAADI in the germline V gene. The CDR3 here is CASSVTVQGYTF. CDR3 sequence (DNA): TGCGCCAGCAGTGTTACTGTACAGGGCTACACCTTC.

The chain recombines TRBV7-6 with TRBJ2-3; 9 bases are a match to TRBD2. After removal of 5 bases from V and 1 base from J, the junction contained 13 bases not matched to a gene. Germline CDR1 and CDR2: SGHVS and FNYEAQ. This CDR3 has 18 amino acids. CDR3 sequence: CASSAGRDLAGGTDTQYF. CDR3 bases: TGTGCCAGCAGCGCGGGAAGGGACTTAGCGGGGGGCACAGATACGCAGTATTTT.

The J gene is TRBJ1-4, the V gene TRBV2, with TRBD1 matching 7 bases. The germline gives CDR1 SNHLY, CDR2 FYNNEI. The CDR3 is 14 amino acids. V lost 6 bases, J lost 3 bases, and 4 bases stayed unmatched. The CDR3 coding sequence is TGTGCCAGCAGAGAGACAGGGCCTAATGAAAAACTGTTTTTT. It specifies CASRETGPNEKLFF.

Points on this clone: Germline is not matched at one junction end, which may reflect a read error. The V and J genes are TRBV5-1 and TRBJ1-4; 8 bases align to TRBD1. CDR3 size: 14 residues. CDR1 SGHRS and CDR2 YFSETQ come from the germline V gene. DNA for the CDR3: TGCGCCAGCAGTTTGGGACAGGCGGGTGAAAAACTGTTTTTT. Translated: CASSLGQAGEKLFF.

J is TRBJ2-7 and V is TRBV7-9; D uncertain. Trimming removed 5 bases at V and 4 bases at J, with 6 bases between. This CDR3 spans 11 amino acids. Germline CDR1 and CDR2: SEHNR and FQNEAQ (reference sequence). CDR3 DNA sequence: TGTGCCAGCAGCCCTGTTTACGAGCAGTACTTC. It codes for CASSPVYEQYF.